This is a list of T cell receptor beta chains from one sample in a study of blood T cell repertoires in COVID-19. Measured with immunoSEQ multiplex PCR; TCRdb has only the in-frame clones, and not every one. The table includes 140,000 to 150,000 clones, 78% detected once. The sequenced sample consisted of PBMCs or T cells enriched from blood (not recorded which). Source of these receptors: a woman aged 50 to 60 who had recovered from COVID-19. CDR3s include the opening cysteine and the closing phenylalanine or tryptophan. The D gene is left open where the match is weak. Expanded clones are given a class, and other clones once, few, many or no size at all.

D	V	J	size	CDR3	DNA
-	TRBV4-2	TRBJ2-1	few	CASSQEGGGVYNEQFF	TGTGCCAGCAGCCAAGAGGGCGGGGGCGTATACAATGAGCAGTTCTTC
TRBD1	TRBV6-4	TRBJ1-6	-	CARNRDRRENSPLHF	TGTGCCAGGAACCGGGACAGGAGGGAAAATTCACCCCTCCACTTT
TRBD1	TRBV6-5	TRBJ1-2	-	CASSLTGEFSYGYTF	TGTGCCAGCAGTTTAACAGGGGAGTTCTCCTATGGCTACACCTTC
TRBD1	TRBV6-5	TRBJ2-7	-	CATTGNSYEQYF	TGTGCCACGACAGGGAATTCCTACGAGCAGTACTTC
-	TRBV5-1	TRBJ2-7	-	CASSLADGPRFEQYF	TGCGCCAGCAGCTTGGCCGATGGGCCTCGCTTCGAGCAGTACTTC
TRBD2	TRBV29-1	TRBJ2-7	few	CSVTSGGNYEQYF	TGCAGCGTTACTAGCGGGGGGAACTACGAGCAGTACTTC
-	TRBV7-2	TRBJ2-2	-	CASSLIAVGTGELFF	TGTGCCAGCAGCCTTATAGCGGTGGGCACCGGGGAGCTGTTTTTT
-	TRBV3-1/TRBV3-2	TRBJ1-2	-	CASSLKGGNYGYTF	TGTGCCAGCAGCCTCAAAGGGGGTAACTATGGCTACACCTTC
-	TRBV2	TRBJ1-5	few	CASRGVSGNQPQHF	TGTGCCTCGCGGGGAGTATCTGGCAATCAGCCCCAGCATTTT
-	TRBV2	TRBJ1-4	-	CASSADLSEKLFF	TGTGCCAGCAGCGCAGACTTAAGTGAAAAACTGTTTTTT
-	TRBV29-1	TRBJ2-5	-	CSVAEGVGETQYF	TGCAGCGTGGCCGAGGGGGTCGGTGAGACCCAGTACTTC
-	TRBV2	TRBJ1-5	-	CASSEEGFDQPQHF	TGTGCCAGCAGTGAAGAGGGGTTCGATCAGCCCCAGCATTTT
-	TRBV6-5	TRBJ2-1	once	CASSYGAGRKNEQFF	TGTGCCAGCAGTTACGGCGCGGGGAGGAAGAATGAGCAGTTCTTC
-	TRBV29-1	TRBJ1-3	-	CSGRVSSGNTIYF	TGCAGCGGCCGGGTCAGCTCTGGAAACACCATATATTTT